Sequencing of this T cell receptor (beta chain) was carried out in a study of T cells after yellow fever vaccination. Study results and limitations: A large majority of primary-vaccination clones showed up again after the booster (around 96% CD4, almost 90% CD8). Abundant bulk-population clonotypes could contaminate the FACS-sorted repertoires.

Production of TCR cDNA was by 5'RACE template switching, which also added a universal primer site and UMIs. TCRdb analysed the 5' RACE reads with MiXCR anew, one entry per CDR3 protein. The profile shows hundreds of thousands of distinct CDR3 sequences, around 4.9% of them singletons. This clonotype was counted many times. The target antigen is unknown. J lost 2 bases, V lost 3 bases, and 3 bases had no gene match. Germline lookup yields CDR1 DFQATT and CDR2 SNEGSKA (reference sequence). This CDR3 has 14 residues. This TCR was sampled from a man younger than 35 who received the YFV17D yellow fever vaccine. The sample was CD4+ T cells sorted from PBMCs, taken on the day of the yellow fever booster vaccination. This chain joins TRBV20-1 and TRBJ2-7, with TRBD1 matching 11 bases. The CDR3 spells CSARKDRGPYEQYF. The CDR3 bases are TGCAGTGCTAGGAAGGACAGGGGGCCCTACGAGCAGTACTTC.